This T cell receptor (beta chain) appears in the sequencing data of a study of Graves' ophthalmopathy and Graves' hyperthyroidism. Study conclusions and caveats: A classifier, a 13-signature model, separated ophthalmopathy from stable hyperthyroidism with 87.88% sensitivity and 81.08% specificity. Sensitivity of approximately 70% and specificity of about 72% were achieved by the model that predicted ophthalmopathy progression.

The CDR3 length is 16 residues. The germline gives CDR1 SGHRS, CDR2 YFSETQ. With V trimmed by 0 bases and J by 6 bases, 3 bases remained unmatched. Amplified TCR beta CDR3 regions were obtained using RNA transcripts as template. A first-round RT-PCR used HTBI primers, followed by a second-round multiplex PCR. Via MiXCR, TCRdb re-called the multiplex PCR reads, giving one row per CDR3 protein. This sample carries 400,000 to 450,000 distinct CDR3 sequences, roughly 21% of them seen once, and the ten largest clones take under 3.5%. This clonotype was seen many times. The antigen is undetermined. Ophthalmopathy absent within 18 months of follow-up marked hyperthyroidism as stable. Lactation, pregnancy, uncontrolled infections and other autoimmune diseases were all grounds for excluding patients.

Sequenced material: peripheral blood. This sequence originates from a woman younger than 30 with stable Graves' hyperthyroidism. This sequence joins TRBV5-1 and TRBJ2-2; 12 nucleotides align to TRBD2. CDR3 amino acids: CASSLVTSGSAGELFF. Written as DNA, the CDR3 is TGCGCCAGCAGCTTGGTGACTAGCGGGAGTGCCGGGGAGCTGTTTTTT.